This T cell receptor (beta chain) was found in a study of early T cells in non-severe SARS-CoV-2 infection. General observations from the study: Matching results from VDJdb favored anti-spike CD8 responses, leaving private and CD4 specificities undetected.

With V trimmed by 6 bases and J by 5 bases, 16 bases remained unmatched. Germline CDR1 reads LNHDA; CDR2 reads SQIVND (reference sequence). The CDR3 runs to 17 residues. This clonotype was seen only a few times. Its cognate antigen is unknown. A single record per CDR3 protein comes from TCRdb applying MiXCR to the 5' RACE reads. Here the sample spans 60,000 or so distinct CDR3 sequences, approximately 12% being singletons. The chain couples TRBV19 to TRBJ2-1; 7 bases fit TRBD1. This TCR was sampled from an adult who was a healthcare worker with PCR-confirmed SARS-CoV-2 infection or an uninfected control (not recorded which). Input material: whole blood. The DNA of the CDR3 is TGTGCCAGTAGCACCGCCCTCGGGACAGCCATGAACAATGAGCAGTTCTTC. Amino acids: CASSTALGTAMNNEQFF. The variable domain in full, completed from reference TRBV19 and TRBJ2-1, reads DGGITQSPKYLFRKEGQNVTLSCEQNLNHDAMYWYRQDPGQGLRLIYYSQIVNDFQKGDIAEGYSVSREKKESFPLTVTSAQKNPTAFYLCASSTALGTAMNNEQFFGPGTRLTVL.